This TCR beta chain was captured in a study of blood T cell repertoires in COVID-19. Germline loops: CDR1 LGHNA, CDR2 YSLEER. CDR3 length: 13 residues. Trimming took 0 bases from V and 5 from J, leaving 6 bases between them. In the source study's methods: Reference gene primers were amplified, and this amplification served to estimate nucleated cell counts. Assay: immunoSEQ multiplex PCR; the TCRdb copy retains only in-frame clones and omits some. Clone size and V and J calls were adopted from that table, with D and trimming inferred from the DNA. The sample has more than 90,000 clones; 85% are singletons.

The source material was peripheral blood. This TCR was recovered from a woman in her 70s with active or convalescent COVID-19. V usage is TRBV4-3 and J usage is TRBJ2-3; D unclear. CDR3 in DNA: TGCGCCAGCAGCCAAGATTTCATAGATACGCAGTATTTT. As protein: CASSQDFIDTQYF.